A selection of T cell receptor beta chains follows, all from one sample in a study of a mutant IDH1 vaccine in newly diagnosed glioma. Sequencing was performed with immunoSEQ multiplex PCR; in TCRdb, only in-frame clones are kept and a portion is missing. Seen here are 38,000 or so clones, 75% to 90% observed once, and the top ten hold about 15%. No antigen is known for these receptors. Sequenced material: peripheral blood mononuclear cells (PBMCs), taken from a glioma patient whose treatment included an IDH1 peptide vaccine. The receptor source for this set is a woman in her twenties or thirties with glioma. Some clones in this sample may be carry-over from other donors' samples. CDR3s include the opening cysteine and the closing phenylalanine or tryptophan. Fields, in order: V gene, J gene, clone size, D gene, CDR3 protein, CDR3 DNA. D genes are given only for firm matches. Part of the rows lack a size; the others show once, few, many or a class for expanded clones.

V: TRBV12-5
J: TRBJ2-7
size: NA
D: NA
CDR3: CASGPGGPYEQYF
DNA: TGTGCTAGTGGTCCCGGGGGCCCCTACGAGCAGTACTTC

V: TRBV15
J: TRBJ1-4
size: NA
D: NA
CDR3: CATSLPPQVYEKLFF
DNA: TGTGCCACCAGCTTGCCCCCACAGGTTTATGAAAAACTGTTTTTT

V: TRBV21-1
J: TRBJ2-7
size: NA
D: NA
CDR3: CASSTQLYEQYF
DNA: TGTGCCAGCAGCACTCAGCTCTACGAGCAGTACTTC

V: TRBV11-3
J: TRBJ2-1
size: NA
D: NA
CDR3: CASSIGGRSYNEQFF
DNA: TGTGCCAGCAGCATCGGGGGCCGCTCCTACAATGAGCAGTTCTTC

V: TRBV7-2
J: TRBJ2-6
size: NA
D: NA
CDR3: CASSRTGTSNSGANVLTF
DNA: TGTGCCAGCAGCCGTACCGGGACATCTAACTCTGGGGCCAACGTCCTGACTTTC

V: TRBV9
J: TRBJ2-1
size: once
D: NA
CDR3: CASSPKLADEQFF
DNA: TGTGCCAGCAGCCCGAAGCTAGCCGATGAGCAGTTCTTC

V: TRBV30
J: TRBJ1-5
size: NA
D: TRBD1
CDR3: CAWKPGQGDQPQHF
DNA: TGTGCCTGGAAGCCGGGACAGGGTGATCAGCCCCAGCATTTT

V: TRBV19
J: TRBJ2-4
size: NA
D: NA
CDR3: CASSMKGGLAERLAKNIQYF
DNA: TGTGCCAGTAGTATGAAAGGAGGCCTAGCAGAGAGACTAGCCAAAAACATTCAGTACTTC

V: TRBV6-1
J: TRBJ1-1
size: once
D: NA
CDR3: CASSLRRGNTEAFF
DNA: TGTGCCAGCAGTCTCCGACGGGGGAACACTGAAGCTTTCTTT

V: TRBV27
J: TRBJ1-5
size: NA
D: NA
CDR3: CASSLNAGDWNQPQHF
DNA: TGTGCCAGCAGTTTAAATGCAGGGGACTGGAATCAGCCCCAGCATTTT

V: TRBV4-1
J: TRBJ1-2
size: once
D: NA
CDR3: CASSPNTNYGYTF
DNA: TGCGCCAGCAGCCCAAATACTAACTATGGCTACACCTTC

V: TRBV9
J: TRBJ2-7
size: NA
D: NA
CDR3: CASSFRVSYEQYF
DNA: TGTGCCAGCAGCTTCCGGGTCTCCTACGAGCAGTACTTC

V: TRBV18
J: TRBJ1-4
size: NA
D: NA
CDR3: CASSDGPAGHNEKLFF
DNA: TGTGCCAGCTCCGACGGACCTGCAGGGCATAATGAAAAACTGTTTTTT

V: TRBV29-1
J: TRBJ2-7
size: NA
D: NA
CDR3: CSVGRGPEQYF
DNA: TGCAGCGTGGGCAGAGGGCCCGAGCAGTACTTC

V: TRBV9
J: TRBJ1-1
size: once
D: NA
CDR3: CASSEGDTQNTEAFF
DNA: TGTGCCAGCAGCGAGGGGGACACTCAGAACACTGAAGCTTTCTTT

V: TRBV10-2
J: TRBJ2-7
size: NA
D: NA
CDR3: CASSEIDPPGEQYF
DNA: TGCGCCAGCAGTGAGATCGACCCTCCGGGCGAGCAGTACTTC

V: TRBV19
J: TRBJ1-1
size: NA
D: TRBD1
CDR3: CASSTAGTGLSEAFF
DNA: TGTGCCAGTAGTACTGCCGGGACAGGGTTGTCTGAAGCTTTCTTT

V: TRBV19
J: TRBJ2-7
size: few
D: NA
CDR3: CASSIEAGVSYEQYF
DNA: TGTGCCAGTAGTATTGAGGCAGGGGTTTCCTACGAGCAGTACTTC

V: TRBV11-2
J: TRBJ1-3
size: once
D: NA
CDR3: CASSLGLTGLPGNTIYF
DNA: TGTGCCAGCAGCTTGGGGCTGACGGGCCTTCCTGGAAACACCATATATTTT

V: TRBV6-5
J: TRBJ1-1
size: NA
D: NA
CDR3: CASSSRGFGAFF
DNA: TGTGCCAGCAGCTCGAGGGGTTTCGGCGCTTTCTTT

V: TRBV11-2
J: TRBJ2-7
size: NA
D: NA
CDR3: CASSLAPGRGYEQYF
DNA: TGTGCCAGCAGCTTAGCCCCCGGAAGGGGATACGAGCAGTACTTC

V: TRBV4-1
J: TRBJ2-7
size: NA
D: NA
CDR3: CASSQEGWDEQYF
DNA: TGCGCCAGCAGCCAAGAAGGGTGGGACGAGCAGTACTTC

V: TRBV2
J: TRBJ1-1
size: NA
D: NA
CDR3: CASSEPARGDTEAFF
DNA: TGTGCCAGCAGCGAACCAGCGAGGGGGGACACTGAAGCTTTCTTT

V: TRBV11-3
J: TRBJ1-1
size: NA
D: NA
CDR3: CASSLQGMNTEAFF
DNA: TGTGCCAGCAGCTTACAGGGCATGAACACTGAAGCTTTCTTT

V: TRBV29-1
J: TRBJ1-5
size: once
D: NA
CDR3: CSVALTRSHSNQPQHF
DNA: TGCAGCGTGGCCCTTACAAGGTCCCATAGCAATCAGCCCCAGCATTTT

V: TRBV6-1
J: TRBJ2-7
size: NA
D: TRBD2
CDR3: CASSEGGGRYEQYF
DNA: TGTGCCAGCAGTGAAGGGGGGGGAAGGTACGAGCAGTACTTC

V: TRBV28
J: TRBJ2-2
size: few
D: TRBD1
CDR3: CASSRRDSSNTGELFF
DNA: TGTGCCAGCAGCCGCCGGGACAGCTCGAACACCGGGGAGCTGTTTTTT

V: TRBV4-2
J: TRBJ2-7
size: NA
D: NA
CDR3: CASSQEADNGYEQYF
DNA: TGTGCCAGCAGCCAAGAGGCAGACAATGGATACGAGCAGTACTTC

V: TRBV18
J: TRBJ1-2
size: NA
D: NA
CDR3: CASSPSTAGWDGYTF
DNA: TGTGCCAGCTCACCCTCGACAGCAGGGTGGGATGGCTACACCTTC

V: TRBV2
J: TRBJ1-2
size: once
D: NA
CDR3: CASGGDGNYGYTF
DNA: TGTGCCAGCGGAGGGGACGGAAACTATGGCTACACCTTC